Shown below are 2 T cell receptor beta chains from a single sample sequenced in a study of blood T cell repertoires in COVID-19. The data were produced by immunoSEQ multiplex PCR, yet TCRdb's version contains in-frame clones alone and is incomplete. The sample lists about 270,000 clones, about 82% occurring once. The sequenced material came from peripheral blood. These receptors all stem from a woman in her forties or fifties with active or convalescent COVID-19.

The chain has TRBV5-1 and TRBJ2-3, with D perhaps matching TRBD2 (5 bases). V was pared by 2 bases and J by 1 base, with 8 bases between. The CDR3 spans 14 residues. Germline CDR1 SGHRS, CDR2 YFSETQ. CDR3 sequence: CASSFGDRTDTQYF. As DNA, the CDR3 is TGCGCCAGCAGCTTCGGGGATCGCACAGATACGCAGTATTTT.

V usage is TRBV29-1 and J usage is TRBJ2-7, with 7 bases identical to TRBD2. This CDR3 has 14 residues. The germline V gene has CDR1 SQVTM and CDR2 ANQGSEA. Trimming took 5 bases from V and 3 from J; bases not matched to a gene: 10. DNA of the CDR3: TGCAGCGTTAAAAGCGGGACCTCATTCTACGAGCAGTACTTC. Protein: CSVKSGTSFYEQYF.